These 2 T cell receptor beta chains were sequenced from one sample in a study of blood T cell repertoires in COVID-19. Sequenced by immunoSEQ multiplex PCR; TCRdb stores in-frame clones only, minus some. The top ten clones hold about 3.5% of a sample with 250,000 or so clones, around three quarters of them seen once. The sequencing input was peripheral blood. The receptors come from a woman of 80 years or more with acute or convalescent COVID-19.

The chain joins TRBV5-1 to TRBJ2-5; the D gene is possibly TRBD1 (6 bases). V lost 4 bases, J lost 7 bases, and 20 bases lay in between. Germline loops: CDR1 SGHRS, CDR2 YFSETQ. The CDR3 contains 15 residues. The CDR3 DNA follows: TGCGCCAGCAGCATTGGGCTGGGGGCCCGGGGGACCCAGTACTTC. This translates into CASSIGLGARGTQYF.

The gene calls are TRBV10-3 and TRBJ2-7, with 8 bases matching TRBD2. V lost 4 bases to trimming and J lost 2 bases; unmatched junction nucleotides: 7. Germline V gives CDR1 ENHRY, CDR2 SYGVKD. The CDR3 consists of 15 residues. In nucleotides, the CDR3 is TGTGCCATCAGTGGGGTAGCGGGGAAAACCTACGAGCAGTACTTC. Protein sequence: CAISGVAGKTYEQYF.